This record concerns one T cell receptor (beta chain) sequence. The data were obtained in a study of radiation and T cells in renal cell carcinoma. Time point: blood 4 weeks post-SBRT, at nephrectomy. Indicated treatment: 15 Gy SBRT to primary tumor, nephrectomy 4 weeks later. Nephrectomy followed 15 Gy stereotactic body radiation by 4 weeks. The J segment lost 2 bases and the V segment lost 3 bases, leaving 5 bases of the junction unmatched. Germline V gene lookup returns CDR1 SGHRS and CDR2 YFSETQ. This CDR3 region has 14 residues. The data were produced by immunoSEQ multiplex PCR, yet TCRdb's version contains in-frame clones alone and is incomplete. The table records approximately 85,000 clones, 89% of them present only once.

The sequence came from a woman in her 70s with renal cell carcinoma. The V gene is TRBV5-1, the J gene TRBJ2-7; 7 nucleotides align to TRBD2. Sequencing was performed on blood, taken from a patient whose treatment included radiotherapy and nephrectomy. CDR3 amino acids: CASSSGTTTYEQYF. In DNA, the CDR3 is TGCGCCAGCAGCTCTGGGACTACCACCTACGAGCAGTACTTC.